Below, 16 T cell receptor beta chains from the same sample are listed, as sequenced in a study of cytomegalovirus exposure and HLA in healthy donors. Primers included in the PCR were 60 Vbeta and 13 Jbeta primers. Measured with immunoSEQ multiplex PCR; TCRdb has only the in-frame clones, and not every one. Recorded here are about 130,000 clones; the top ten clones represent more than 1.5%. Material: PBMCs. The receptor set was obtained from a man aged 18-30 years in good health and CMV-seronegative.

The chain employs TRBV29-1 and TRBJ2-1, with a tentative D call TRBD2 (5 bases). CDR3 length: 13 amino acids. The V end was cut by 6 bases, the J end by 6 bases, with 15 bases between. CDR1 and CDR2 (germline): SQVTM, ANQGSEA. Here the CDR3 reads CSVTGLYGNEQFF. The CDR3 DNA reads TGCAGCGTGACCGGACTGTACGGCAATGAGCAGTTCTTC.

The chain employs TRBV9 and TRBJ1-4; D is unclear. V was cut by 5 bases and J by 10 bases, with 15 bases left in between. CDR1 and CDR2 from the germline V gene are SGDLS and YYNGEE. The CDR3 totals 13 residues. CDR3 nucleotide sequence: TGTGCCAGCAGTGCGTCGGGGTTCGGAAAACTGTTTTTT. Translating it yields CASSASGFGKLFF.

This chain joins TRBV7-9 and TRBJ1-6, with D perhaps TRBD1 (5 bases). V lost 5 bases to trimming and J lost 4 bases, with 15 bases between them. Germline CDR1 is SEHNR and CDR2 is FQNEAQ (reference sequence). The CDR3 is 16 amino acids. The CDR3 spells CASSPGGAPYNSPLHF. The CDR3 DNA follows: TGTGCCAGCAGCCCCGGAGGGGCGCCGTATAATTCACCCCTCCACTTT.

This sequence joins TRBV9 and TRBJ1-3, with a weak D call TRBD1 (6 bases). The CDR3 is made up of 18 amino acids. The germline V gene encodes CDR1 SGDLS and CDR2 YYNGEE. V was cut by 0 bases and J by 0 bases, with 16 bases left in between. The CDR3 reads CASSVGRGTTNSGNTIYF. DNA for the CDR3: TGTGCCAGCAGCGTAGGACGAGGGACAACTAACTCTGGAAACACCATATATTTT. The full variable domain, with the rest looked up from reference TRBV9 and TRBJ1-3, is DSGVTQTPKHLITATGQRVTLRCSPRSGDLSVYWYQQSLDQGLQFLIQYYNGEERAKGNILERFSAQQFPDLHSELNLSSLELGDSALYFCASSVGRGTTNSGNTIYFGEGSWLTVV.

The chain is built from TRBV19 and TRBJ1-5; 8 bases agree with TRBD1. CDR3 length equals 16 residues. Germline values: CDR1 LNHDA, CDR2 SQIVND (reference sequence). J lost 2 bases, V lost 5 bases, and 8 bases had no gene match. CDR3 DNA sequence: TGTGCCAGTAGTGACCGTGTGGGACAGGGCAATCAGCCCCAGCATTTT. Protein sequence: CASSDRVGQGNQPQHF.

V gene TRBV6-5 combines with J gene TRBJ2-5; tentative D call: TRBD2 (7 bases). There are 16 residues in the CDR3. Germline V gene lookup returns CDR1 MNHEY and CDR2 SVGAGI. Trimming left V 1 base short and J 5 bases short, with 17 bases between. The CDR3 DNA reads TGTGCCAGCAGTTACTGGGAGGGGGACGTGGAGGAGACCCAGTACTTC. Its translation: CASSYWEGDVEETQYF.

The CDR3 region is CASSLVASGTVSGANVLTF. For the CDR3, the DNA is TGCGCCAGCAGCTTGGTGGCTAGCGGGACGGTCTCTGGGGCCAACGTCCTGACTTTC. This chain connects TRBV5-1 to TRBJ2-6; TRBD2 matches at 9 bases. Trimming cost V 0 bases and J 0 bases; bases outside gene matches: 7. The CDR3 spans 19 residues. CDR1 is SGHRS and CDR2 is YFSETQ in the germline V gene.

The CDR3 coding sequence is TGTGCCAGCAGTCCCGGGACTAGCATCTACACAGATACGCAGTATTTT. Encoded protein: CASSPGTSIYTDTQYF. The chain has TRBV6-4 and TRBJ2-3; 9 bases match TRBD2. Germline-derived CDR1 and CDR2 are MRHNA and SNTAGT. The CDR3 is 16 amino acids. Trimming cost V 5 bases and J 2 bases; bases outside gene matches: 8.

The chain recombines TRBV6-5 with TRBJ2-1; 10 bases line up with TRBD1. In germline, CDR1 is MNHEY, CDR2 SVGAGI. The J segment lost 12 bases and the V segment lost 4 bases, leaving 12 bases of the junction unmatched. This CDR3 has 15 amino acids. CDR3 amino acids: CASSSPGQGVGVQFF. CDR3 nucleotides: TGTGCCAGCAGTTCCCCCGGACAGGGGGTAGGGGTGCAGTTCTTC.

V gene TRBV13 combines with J gene TRBJ2-5; no reliable D call. CDR1 and CDR2 from the germline V gene are PRHDT and FYEKMQ (reference sequence). The CDR3 spans 14 residues. V gave up 5 bases and J gave up 1 base, with 11 bases separating them. The CDR3 sequence: CASSLLQLQETQYF. The CDR3 nucleotides are TGTGCCAGCAGCCTTCTACAGCTCCAAGAGACCCAGTACTTC.

The V and J genes are TRBV2 and TRBJ2-1; TRBD2 aligns across 9 bases. Looked up from germline, CDR1 is SNHLY and CDR2 is FYNNEI. The CDR3 has 14 residues. V shed 6 bases and J 7 bases; nucleotides not matched to a gene: 7. The CDR3 loop is CASRQLAGSNEQFF. In DNA, the CDR3 is TGTGCCAGCAGACAGCTAGCGGGGTCGAATGAGCAGTTCTTC.

The chain carries TRBV11-3 and TRBJ2-2; 8 bases agree with TRBD1. CDR3 length equals 15 residues. Germline V lookup: CDR1 SGHNT, CDR2 YENEEA. The junction had 3 bases not matched to a gene; V was cut back by 5 bases and J by 1 base. The CDR3 sequence is CASSPGTGNTGELFF. The DNA for the CDR3 is TGTGCCAGCAGCCCCGGGACAGGGAACACCGGGGAGCTGTTTTTT. Looking up the rest from reference TRBV11-3 and TRBJ2-2 gives the full variable domain: EAGVVQSPRYKIIEKKQPVAFWCNPISGHNTLYWYLQNLGQGPELLIRYENEEAVDDSQLPKDRFSAERLKGVDSTLKIQPAELGDSAVYLCASSPGTGNTGELFFGEGSRLTVL.

The chain couples TRBV7-9 to TRBJ2-7; TRBD2 matches at 11 bases. This CDR3 has 17 amino acids. Germline CDR1 reads SEHNR; CDR2 reads FQNEAQ (reference sequence). The trim removed 0 bases at V and 0 bases at J, leaving 4 bases unmatched. The CDR3 coding sequence is TGTGCCAGCAGCTTAGCTAGCGGGGGGGTCCTCTCCTACGAGCAGTACTTC. It is translated as CASSLASGGVLSYEQYF. Full variable domain (missing parts from reference TRBV7-9 and TRBJ2-7): DTGVSQNPRHKITKRGQNVTFRCDPISEHNRLYWYRQTLGQGPEFLTYFQNEAQLEKSRLLSDRFSAERPKGSFSTLEIQRTEQGDSAMYLCASSLASGGVLSYEQYFGPGTRLTVT.

The V call is TRBV11-3, the J call TRBJ2-5, with 9 bases fitting TRBD2. The CDR3 contains 16 residues. The V segment lost 5 bases and the J segment 5 bases; nucleotides outside the gene matches: 12. CDR1 is SGHNT and CDR2 is YENEEA in the germline V gene. This CDR3 reads CASSVRGGGAGETQYF. The CDR3 bases are TGTGCCAGCAGCGTTCGCGGCGGGGGGGCCGGGGAGACCCAGTACTTC.

The chain links TRBV11-3 to TRBJ2-3, with 8 bases identical to TRBD1. The V gene end was trimmed by 1 base and the J gene end by 4 bases; junction bases not matched to a gene: 7. The length of the CDR3 is 16 residues. Per germline, CDR1 SGHNT and CDR2 YENEEA. DNA of the CDR3: TGTGCCAGCAGCTTAGCTGGACAGGGCAGGGCAGATACGCAGTATTTT. This translates into CASSLAGQGRADTQYF.

The chain carries TRBV5-8 and TRBJ2-2; 7 nucleotides line up with TRBD2. V shed 0 bases and J 7 bases; nucleotides not matched to a gene: 18. Germline CDR1 SGHTS, CDR2 YDEGEE. The CDR3 is made up of 19 amino acids. Written as DNA, the CDR3 is TGTGCCAGCAGCTTGGACTCCCTCGGGCGAGGTAGGGAGGGCGGGGAGCTGTTTTTT. The encoded protein is CASSLDSLGRGREGGELFF.